Shown below are 11 T cell receptor beta chains from a single sample sequenced in a study of T-cell memory formation after mild COVID-19 (dated by TCRdb to about 2021). Libraries came from 5' RACE. The instrument was an Illumina NovaSeq 6000. Starting from the raw public reads, TCRdb applied fastp trimming at Q25, assembled clones with MiXCR and retained in-frame beta chains. Merged by CDR3 protein, the rows form single entries marked with the most common genes and DNA. The sample includes about 190,000 distinct CDR3 sequences, with around 30% observed a single time. The top ten clones comprise about 10% of the sample. The sequenced sample consisted of PBMCs or a T cell subset sorted from them (not recorded which). The receptors come from an adult woman who had mild COVID-19 (a few samples of this study predate the infection). The sample titles of this study are shuffled in the database, so cell type and time point are left out; the donor was told from shared clones.

This clonotype was counted only a few times. The V call is TRBV20-1, the J call TRBJ1-6, with D perhaps matching TRBD1 (6 bases). The length of the CDR3 is 15 residues. Trimming pared 0 bases from V and 5 bases from J, leaving 11 bases between. Germline loops: CDR1 DFQATT, CDR2 SNEGSKA (reference sequence). The CDR3 nucleotides are TGCAGTGCTAGAGATCGCACAGGGCATAATTCACCCCTCCACTTT. Amino acids: CSARDRTGHNSPLHF.

The table lists this clonotype with many counts. This rearrangement joins TRBV6-2 or TRBV6-3 to TRBJ1-1, with D perhaps matching TRBD1 (5 bases). The CDR3 is 12 amino acids. The germline gives CDR1 MNHEY, CDR2 SVGEGT. The CDR3: CAGRGVLTEAFF. For the CDR3, the DNA is TGTGCTGGGCGAGGGGTTCTCACTGAAGCTTTCTTT.

V usage is TRBV7-2 and J usage is TRBJ2-4; possibly TRBD1 for D (6 bases). The CDR3 is 17 amino acids. V was pared by 1 base and J by 2 bases, with 15 bases between. CDR1 SGHTA and CDR2 FQGNSA come from the germline V gene. CDR3 in DNA: TGTGCCAGCAGCTTAGTGGGGGCCACTCTTTCCAAAAACATTCAGTACTTC. It translates to CASSLVGATLSKNIQYF.

The CDR3 nucleotides are TGTGCCAGCGGATACAGGGGAAACACTGAAGCTTTCTTT. Translation: CASGYRGNTEAFF. The chain couples TRBV6-5 to TRBJ1-1, with 7 bases matching TRBD1. Unmatched junction bases numbered 5, after V lost 8 bases and J lost 2 bases. Per the germline V gene, CDR1 is MNHEY and CDR2 is SVGAGI. The CDR3 loop spans 13 amino acids.

The rearrangement joins TRBV12-3 or TRBV12-4 to TRBJ1-2; D may be TRBD1 (6 bases). This CDR3 has 13 amino acids. The V end was cut by 3 bases, the J end by 8 bases, with 13 bases between. The CDR3 bases are TGTGCCAGCAGTTTGAAAGGGGGATACGGCTACACCTTC. It encodes CASSLKGGYGYTF.

This clonotype was found once. The chain links TRBV19 to TRBJ1-5; no reliable D call. The CDR3 spans 13 residues. The V and J ends lost 3 bases and 7 bases respectively, with 10 bases between them. The germline V gene has CDR1 LNHDA and CDR2 SQIVND (reference sequence). CDR3 loop: CASSILGSQPQHF. The CDR3 nucleotides read TGTGCCAGTAGTATCTTGGGGTCGCAGCCCCAGCATTTT.

The chain carries TRBV7-9 and TRBJ1-2; D uncertain. Germline-derived CDR1 and CDR2 are SEHNR and FQNEAQ (reference sequence). This CDR3 comprises 13 residues. V dropped 1 base and J dropped 2 bases, with 5 bases sitting between them. CDR3: CASSLGINYGYTF. CDR3 DNA: TGTGCCAGCAGCTTAGGGATAAACTATGGCTACACCTTC.

CDR3 sequence reads: CASSQDLAGLRNEQFF. The CDR3 nucleotides are TGCGCCAGCAGCCAAGATTTAGCGGGTCTACGCAATGAGCAGTTCTTC. This rearrangement joins TRBV4-3 to TRBJ2-1, with 7 bases identical to TRBD2. V shed 0 bases, J shed 6 bases, and the junction held 8 bases outside the gene matches. The CDR3 extends over 16 amino acids. Germline CDR1 and CDR2: LGHNA and YSLEER.

This clonotype was picked up a small number of times. CDR3 DNA: TGCAGCGTTTTCTCCTGGGGCGATGCAACTAATGAAAAACTGTTTTTT. Its translation is CSVFSWGDATNEKLFF. The genes are TRBV29-1 and TRBJ1-4; possible D gene TRBD1, 5 bases. V dropped 5 bases and J dropped 0 bases, with 16 bases sitting between them. This CDR3 has 16 residues. Looked up from germline, CDR1 is SQVTM and CDR2 is ANQGSEA.

CDR3 protein: CASSSGQECTDTQYF. The CDR3 nucleotides are TGTGCCAGCAGCTCGGGCCAGGAGTGCACAGATACGCAGTATTTT. The chain recombines TRBV21-1 with TRBJ2-3; whether TRBD1, the table's D call, matches the DNA was not checked. TRBV21-1 is a pseudogene. CDR3 length: 15 amino acids.

This chain uses TRBV2 with TRBJ2-7; D is unclear. Trimming cost V 3 bases and J 0 bases, with 12 bases left between them. The germline CDR1 and CDR2 sequences are SNHLY and FYNNEI. This CDR3 region has 15 residues. CDR3 sequence: CASSDSLTGSYEQYF. For the CDR3, the DNA is TGTGCCAGCAGTGATTCCCTCACGGGCTCCTACGAGCAGTACTTC.